A selection of T cell receptor beta chains follows, all from one sample in a study of CD8+CD57+ T cells in acquired aplastic anemia. TCRdb ran MiXCR on the reads and lists one entry per CDR3 protein. The sample comprises 74,000 or so distinct CDR3 sequences, roughly half of which are singletons, and approximately 8.3% rests with the top ten. Sequencing input: sorted CD4+, CD8+, or CD8+CD57+ T cells (not recorded which) from PBMCs. Source of these receptors: a human donor in good health, serving as a control. The CDR3 runs from the conserved cysteine through the conserved F or W. D genes are given only for firm matches. Clone size appears in some rows only: once, few, many, or a class for an expanded clone.

j_call: TRBJ1-1; d_call: -; v_call: TRBV29-1; clone_size: medium-sized; cdr3_aa: CSVDVEGRTEAFF; cdr3_nt: TGCAGCGTTGACGTTGAGGGTAGGACTGAAGCTTTCTTT
j_call: TRBJ1-6; d_call: -; v_call: TRBV7-1; clone_size: -; cdr3_aa: CASSSPPLRANSPLHF; cdr3_nt: TGTGCCAGCAGCTCACCACCCCTCAGGGCGAATTCACCCCTCCACTTT
j_call: TRBJ1-2; d_call: -; v_call: TRBV10-3; clone_size: -; cdr3_aa: CAIHREGHGYTF; cdr3_nt: TGTGCCATCCATCGTGAGGGCCATGGCTACACCTTC
j_call: TRBJ1-1; d_call: -; v_call: TRBV18; clone_size: -; cdr3_aa: CASSPSGGGSFLSEAFF; cdr3_nt: TGTGCCAGCTCACCGTCAGGCGGGGGATCGTTTTTGTCTGAAGCTTTCTTT
j_call: TRBJ2-2; d_call: -; v_call: TRBV19; clone_size: -; cdr3_aa: CASSSWSKNTGELFF; cdr3_nt: TGTGCCAGTAGCTCATGGTCAAAGAACACCGGGGAGCTGTTTTTT
j_call: TRBJ2-7; d_call: TRBD1; v_call: TRBV19; clone_size: -; cdr3_aa: CASSQQGFYEQYF; cdr3_nt: TGTGCCAGTAGTCAACAGGGGTTCTACGAGCAGTACTTC
j_call: TRBJ1-5; d_call: TRBD1; v_call: TRBV19; clone_size: -; cdr3_aa: CASSTGTGAPHQPQHF; cdr3_nt: TGTGCCAGTAGTACGGGGACAGGGGCCCCTCATCAGCCCCAGCATTTT
j_call: TRBJ2-7; d_call: TRBD2; v_call: TRBV11-1; clone_size: many; cdr3_aa: CASSLDVGLDYEQYF; cdr3_nt: TGTGCCAGCAGCTTAGATGTGGGACTAGACTACGAGCAGTACTTC
j_call: TRBJ2-5; d_call: -; v_call: TRBV11-2; clone_size: many; cdr3_aa: CASSLAGAQETQYF; cdr3_nt: TGTGCCAGCAGCTTAGCGGGGGCCCAAGAGACCCAGTACTTC
j_call: TRBJ2-7; d_call: -; v_call: TRBV2; clone_size: -; cdr3_aa: CAGSGIGDFEQYF; cdr3_nt: TGTGCCGGCAGTGGGATAGGGGATTTCGAGCAGTACTTC
j_call: TRBJ2-1; d_call: TRBD2; v_call: TRBV5-1; clone_size: many; cdr3_aa: CASSSRGGSYNEQFF; cdr3_nt: TGCGCCAGCAGCTCACGGGGGGGCTCCTACAATGAGCAGTTCTTC
j_call: TRBJ2-7; d_call: -; v_call: TRBV2; clone_size: -; cdr3_aa: CARLTAENTGEQYF; cdr3_nt: TGTGCCAGACTGACGGCGGAGAACACCGGGGAGCAGTACTTC
j_call: TRBJ2-7; d_call: -; v_call: TRBV29-1; clone_size: -; cdr3_aa: CSVRAGEFSYEQYF; cdr3_nt: TGCAGCGTTAGAGCCGGGGAGTTTTCCTACGAGCAGTACTTC
j_call: TRBJ2-7; d_call: TRBD2; v_call: TRBV25-1; clone_size: few; cdr3_aa: CASSGHALTSGGAYEQYF; cdr3_nt: TGTGCCAGCAGTGGCCACGCCCTGACTAGCGGGGGGGCCTACGAGCAGTACTTC
j_call: TRBJ2-1; d_call: -; v_call: TRBV2; clone_size: many; cdr3_aa: CASSEAPLVNSYNEQFF; cdr3_nt: TGTGCCAGCAGTGAAGCGCCGTTAGTCAACTCCTACAATGAGCAGTTCTTC
j_call: TRBJ2-1; d_call: TRBD2; v_call: TRBV3-1; clone_size: few; cdr3_aa: CASSQVRGERYNEQFF; cdr3_nt: TGTGCCAGCAGCCAAGTTCGGGGGGAGCGCTACAATGAGCAGTTCTTC
j_call: TRBJ2-6; d_call: TRBD1; v_call: TRBV7-9; clone_size: once; cdr3_aa: CAWDRGTGANVLTF; cdr3_nt: TGTGCCTGGGACAGGGGTACTGGGGCCAACGTCCTGACTTTC
j_call: TRBJ1-5; d_call: -; v_call: TRBV29-1; clone_size: -; cdr3_aa: CSVEVVPGQPQHF; cdr3_nt: TGCAGCGTTGAAGTGGTGCCGGGTCAGCCCCAGCATTTT
j_call: TRBJ2-5; d_call: TRBD2; v_call: TRBV20-1; clone_size: -; cdr3_aa: CSAGGGEKETQYF; cdr3_nt: TGCAGTGCCGGGGGAGGGGAAAAAGAGACCCAGTACTTC
j_call: TRBJ1-5; d_call: -; v_call: TRBV12-3/TRBV12-4; clone_size: many; cdr3_aa: CASCPCGDSGQPQHF; cdr3_nt: TGTGCCAGCTGCCCCTGCGGGGATTCTGGTCAGCCCCAGCATTTT
j_call: TRBJ2-5; d_call: TRBD1; v_call: TRBV7-9; clone_size: -; cdr3_aa: CASSSDRAQTQYF; cdr3_nt: TGTGCCAGCAGCTCAGACAGGGCACAGACCCAGTACTTC
j_call: TRBJ2-1; d_call: -; v_call: TRBV7-9; clone_size: few; cdr3_aa: CASSLDYNEQFF; cdr3_nt: TGTGCCAGCAGCTTAGACTACAATGAGCAGTTCTTC
j_call: TRBJ2-1; d_call: TRBD2; v_call: TRBV15; clone_size: -; cdr3_aa: CATSRDREGEQFF; cdr3_nt: TGTGCCACCAGCAGAGATCGGGAGGGTGAGCAGTTCTTC
j_call: TRBJ2-5; d_call: TRBD1; v_call: TRBV20-1; clone_size: once; cdr3_aa: CSALAIEWDRAGETQYF; cdr3_nt: TGCAGTGCCTTAGCCATTGAATGGGACAGGGCAGGAGAGACCCAGTACTTC
j_call: TRBJ1-4; d_call: -; v_call: TRBV2; clone_size: -; cdr3_aa: CASSERRATNEKLFF; cdr3_nt: TGTGCCAGCAGTGAAAGGAGGGCAACTAATGAAAAACTGTTTTTT
j_call: TRBJ2-5; d_call: TRBD2; v_call: TRBV20-1; clone_size: -; cdr3_aa: CSAIVSGGAEETQYF; cdr3_nt: TGCAGTGCTATTGTCAGCGGGGGGGCGGAAGAGACCCAGTACTTC
j_call: TRBJ2-2; d_call: -; v_call: TRBV13; clone_size: many; cdr3_aa: CASSLGDVAANTGELFF; cdr3_nt: TGTGCCAGCAGCTTAGGCGATGTAGCGGCGAACACCGGGGAGCTGTTTTTT
j_call: TRBJ1-2; d_call: TRBD1; v_call: TRBV9; clone_size: -; cdr3_aa: CASSVRWRWQQGALYGYTF; cdr3_nt: TGTGCCAGCAGCGTAAGGTGGCGTTGGCAACAGGGGGCATTGTATGGCTACACCTTC
j_call: TRBJ1-6; d_call: -; v_call: TRBV7-2; clone_size: once; cdr3_aa: CASSQAHDGYSPLHF; cdr3_nt: TGTGCCAGCAGCCAAGCCCACGACGGATATTCACCCCTCCACTTT
j_call: TRBJ1-6; d_call: TRBD1; v_call: TRBV13; clone_size: many; cdr3_aa: CASSLGLGTGNSSPLHF; cdr3_nt: TGTGCCAGCAGCTTAGGTCTTGGGACAGGGAATTCTTCACCCCTCCACTTT
j_call: TRBJ2-7; d_call: -; v_call: TRBV5-1; clone_size: -; cdr3_aa: CASSLGDTREEQYF; cdr3_nt: TGCGCCAGCAGCTTGGGGGACACTCGAGAGGAGCAGTACTTC
j_call: TRBJ1-5; d_call: -; v_call: TRBV12-3/TRBV12-4; clone_size: many; cdr3_aa: CASSMTASNQPQHF; cdr3_nt: TGTGCCAGCAGCATGACAGCTAGCAATCAGCCCCAGCATTTT
j_call: TRBJ1-6; d_call: -; v_call: TRBV25-1; clone_size: few; cdr3_aa: CASSAGVGVGSPLHF; cdr3_nt: TGTGCCAGCAGTGCGGGTGTGGGGGTGGGTTCACCCCTCCACTTT
j_call: TRBJ2-1; d_call: TRBD2; v_call: TRBV10-3; clone_size: -; cdr3_aa: CAISIIAGEEQFF; cdr3_nt: TGTGCCATCAGTATCATAGCGGGGGAGGAGCAGTTCTTC
j_call: TRBJ1-1; d_call: TRBD1; v_call: TRBV7-2; clone_size: -; cdr3_aa: CASSVQGASAFF; cdr3_nt: TGTGCCAGCAGCGTACAGGGGGCCTCGGCTTTCTTT
j_call: TRBJ1-2; d_call: -; v_call: TRBV27; clone_size: many; cdr3_aa: CASSPSYGTPADYGYTF; cdr3_nt: TGTGCCAGCAGTCCCTCCTACGGGACGCCTGCGGACTATGGCTACACCTTC
j_call: TRBJ2-7; d_call: -; v_call: TRBV11-1; clone_size: many; cdr3_aa: CASSLAVLRGYEQYF; cdr3_nt: TGTGCCAGCAGCTTAGCGGTCCTCAGGGGCTACGAGCAGTACTTC
j_call: TRBJ2-1; d_call: -; v_call: TRBV10-3; clone_size: -; cdr3_aa: CAISAFIGQGGNEQFF; cdr3_nt: TGTGCCATCAGTGCCTTCATAGGACAGGGAGGGAATGAGCAGTTCTTC
j_call: TRBJ1-2; d_call: -; v_call: TRBV19; clone_size: -; cdr3_aa: CASSKFLGGNYGYTF; cdr3_nt: TGTGCCAGCAGTAAATTCCTGGGGGGAAACTATGGCTACACCTTC
j_call: TRBJ1-1; d_call: -; v_call: TRBV12-3/TRBV12-4; clone_size: few; cdr3_aa: CASSLWQGRDTEAFF; cdr3_nt: TGTGCCAGCAGTTTATGGCAGGGGCGCGACACTGAAGCTTTCTTT